This T cell receptor (beta chain) was sequenced during a study of T cells in Graves' hyperthyroidism and ophthalmopathy. Across the study: Peripheral blood sampling occurred at initial diagnosis, before any treatment.

This clonotype was recorded at least ten times. CDR1 is MGHDK, CDR2 SYGVNS, per germline. The junction had 7 bases not matched to a gene; V was cut back by 8 bases and J by 4 bases. The CDR3 is 15 amino acids. Amplified TCR beta CDR3 regions came from RNA transcripts. The HTBI primer set served for first-round RT-PCR of the TCR CDR3. TCRdb re-derived calls from the multiplex PCR reads in MiXCR, one entry per CDR3 protein. The sample consists of about 600,000 distinct CDR3 sequences, 13% to 15% of them appearing once. V usage is TRBV25-1 and J usage is TRBJ2-1; the match to TRBD1 covers 11 bases. This clonotype originated in a woman between 18 and 30 years old with Graves' ophthalmopathy. Material for sequencing was blood. CDR3 in DNA: TGTGCCAGCGGGGTCGGGACAGGGGGATACAATGAGCAGTTCTTC. It codes for CASGVGTGGYNEQFF.